The clone carrying this T cell receptor (beta chain) was recorded a few times. What it binds is unknown. Included hyperthyroidism patients were aged 18 to 65 and newly diagnosed (under 2 months' duration). Other autoimmune disease, uncontrolled infection, pregnancy and lactation led to exclusion. The data stem from a study of Graves' ophthalmopathy and Graves' hyperthyroidism. Study-wide findings and caveats: Blood also carried most expanded thyroid clonotypes exceeding 0.001 frequency. An 81.08% specificity and nearly 90% sensitivity were achieved by a 13-signature model that separated ophthalmopathy from stable hyperthyroidism.

Scientists amplified the TCR beta CDR3 regions from RNA transcripts. HTBI primers primed a first-round RT-PCR, and a second-round multiplex PCR followed. TCRdb itself ran the multiplex PCR reads through MiXCR, one entry per CDR3 protein. The sample shows 900,000 to 1,200,000 distinct CDR3 sequences, less than 45% of them seen only once. Deletions cut 4 bases from V and 8 bases from J, with 12 bases between. The CDR3 length is 14 residues. This TCR was sampled from an adult man with Graves' hyperthyroidism. The specimen was peripheral blood or thyroid tissue (not recorded which). The chain uses TRBV12-3 or TRBV12-4 and TRBJ1-6; D is unresolved. CDR3 sequence reads: CASSWTAVDSPLHF. CDR3 DNA sequence: TGTGCCAGCAGTTGGACCGCCGTGGATTCACCCCTCCACTTT.